Each of the 28 T cell receptor beta chains below was sequenced from the same sample in a study of T cell responses to AZD1222 COVID-19 vaccine. The assay was immunoSEQ multiplex PCR, and TCRdb's table has in-frame clones only and misses some. The data contain approximately 65,000 clones, 76% of them singletons. Here the sequenced sample was peripheral blood, taken on day 0 of AZD1222 vaccination. All receptors come from an adult in good health.

The CDR3 is CASSLRGLAGYEQYF. Here the CDR3 DNA reads TGTGCCAGCAGCTTAAGAGGACTAGCGGGCTACGAGCAGTACTTC. The rearrangement joins TRBV7-6 to TRBJ2-7; TRBD2 matches 11 bases. Germline values: CDR1 SGHVS, CDR2 FNYEAQ. The CDR3 has 15 amino acids. The junction had 3 bases not matched to a gene; V was cut back by 2 bases and J by 3 bases. Based on the CDR3 plus reference TRBV7-6 and TRBJ2-7, the full variable domain is GAGVSQSPRYKVTKRGQDVALRCDPISGHVSLYWYRQALGQGPEFLTYFNYEAQQDKSGLPNDRFSAERPEGSISTLTIQRTEQRDSAMYRCASSLRGLAGYEQYFGPGTRLTVT.

The chain recombines TRBV4-3 with TRBJ2-7; 11 positions match TRBD1. This CDR3 is 16 amino acids long. V shed 3 bases, J shed 3 bases, and the junction held 7 bases outside the gene matches. Germline loops: CDR1 LGHNA, CDR2 YSLEER. The CDR3 spells CASSQGQGQGGYEQYF. CDR3 DNA sequence: TGCGCCAGCAGCCAGGGTCAGGGACAGGGGGGCTACGAGCAGTACTTC.

This clone was seen only once. The chain combines TRBV28 with TRBJ2-7, with a weak D call TRBD1 (5 bases). V lost 5 bases, J lost 0 bases, and 17 bases lay in between. Germline V gene sequence: CDR1 MDHEN, CDR2 SYDVKM. The CDR3 loop spans 16 amino acids. The CDR3 protein is CASSPWEGRASYEQYF. DNA of the CDR3: TGTGCCAGCAGTCCGTGGGAAGGCAGGGCCTCCTACGAGCAGTACTTC.

This clone was recorded a few times. The chain employs TRBV12-5 and TRBJ1-2; no firm D call. Germline V gene data show CDR1 as LGHNT and CDR2 as FRNRAP. Trimming took off 0 bases at V and 8 bases at J, with 22 bases between the two ends. CDR3 length: 17 amino acids. Here the CDR3 reads CASGLVHGTPAPEGYTF. CDR3 nucleotides: TGTGCTAGTGGTTTGGTACACGGAACTCCAGCCCCCGAGGGCTACACCTTC.

The chain has TRBV21-1 and TRBJ2-3. TRBV21-1 is marked as a pseudogene. The CDR3 contains 15 residues. CDR3 region: CASSRGHYGTDTQYF. As DNA, the CDR3 is TGTGCCAGCAGTCGGGGGCACTATGGCACAGATACGCAGTATTTT.

The rearrangement uses TRBV28 and TRBJ2-7, with a possible D match to TRBD1 (6 bases). The CDR3 runs 13 residues. The V and J ends lost 6 bases and 6 bases respectively, with 15 bases between them. CDR1 and CDR2 from the germline V gene are MDHEN and SYDVKM. The DNA for the CDR3 is TGTGCCAGCAGGCTGACCCACAGGGCCGAGCAGTACTTC. Its translation is CASRLTHRAEQYF.

The rearrangement joins TRBV7-9 to TRBJ2-1; D is undetermined. The CDR3 spans 13 residues. Germline V gene data show CDR1 as SEHNR and CDR2 as FQNEAQ (reference sequence). Deletions cut 6 bases from V and 5 bases from J, with 11 bases between. DNA for the CDR3: TGTGCCAGCAGAGACGGACGTGACAATGAGCAGTTCTTC. Translated, it gives CASRDGRDNEQFF.

This clone was picked up a small number of times. V is TRBV7-9 and J is TRBJ1-6; the D is unclear. Trimming stripped 5 bases from V and 11 bases from J, with 19 bases between. This CDR3 has 15 residues. Per germline, CDR1 SEHNR and CDR2 FQNEAQ (reference sequence). The CDR3 DNA reads as TGTGCCAGCAGCCCGTATGAGGGCGTAAATCCACCCCTCCACTTT. It specifies CASSPYEGVNPPLHF.

This rearrangement joins TRBV11-1 to TRBJ2-7, with 7 nucleotides matching TRBD1. CDR1 and CDR2 from the germline V gene are SGHAT and FQDESV (reference sequence). Unmatched junction bases numbered 9, after V lost 5 bases and J lost 2 bases. This CDR3 region has 15 residues. In DNA form, the CDR3 reads TGTGCCAGCAGCCTCCCGGGGACAGCAACCTACGAGCAGTACTTC. This codes for CASSLPGTATYEQYF.

The J gene is TRBJ1-2, the V gene TRBV6-2 or TRBV6-3, with 9 bases identical to TRBD1. The germline V gene has CDR1 MNHEY and CDR2 SVGEGT. V lost 2 bases, J lost 3 bases, and 7 bases stayed unmatched. The CDR3 has 16 residues. The CDR3 protein is CASSYGGTGSYYGYTF. The CDR3 nucleotides read TGTGCCAGCAGTTACGGTGGGACAGGGTCGTACTATGGCTACACCTTC.

The rearrangement joins TRBV7-6 to TRBJ1-2; no reliable D call. The germline V gene has CDR1 SGHVS and CDR2 FNYEAQ. This CDR3 has 15 amino acids. V lost 1 base to trimming and J lost 4 bases, with 13 bases between them. The CDR3 DNA reads as TGTGCCAGCAGCTTAGAACCAGACACTACCTATGGCTACACCTTC. As protein: CASSLEPDTTYGYTF.

The rearrangement joins TRBV7-8 to TRBJ1-2, with TRBD1 identical over 8 bases. The CDR3 extends over 17 amino acids. Unmatched junction bases numbered 14, after V lost 1 base and J lost 7 bases. Germline V gene data show CDR1 as SGHVS and CDR2 as FQNEAQ. CDR3: CASSLVYSRTGFSGYTF. CDR3 coding DNA: TGTGCCAGCAGCTTAGTGTATTCCCGGACAGGGTTTTCTGGCTACACCTTC.

The chain combines TRBV19 with TRBJ2-3, with TRBD2 matching over 9 bases. Germline lookup yields CDR1 LNHDA and CDR2 SQIVND (reference sequence). The CDR3 is 15 residues long. Trimming at V came to 2 bases and at J to 4 bases, leaving 4 bases not matched to a gene. The CDR3 here is CASSINSGGSDTQYF. CDR3 sequence (DNA): TGTGCCAGTAGTATAAATAGCGGGGGTTCAGATACGCAGTATTTT.

This clone was detected only once. The V call is TRBV5-1, the J call TRBJ1-2, with TRBD1 matching 8 bases. Germline assignment: CDR1 SGHRS and CDR2 YFSETQ. CDR3 length equals 13 residues. J gave up 3 bases and V 4 bases, and 2 bases lay outside the gene matches. DNA of the CDR3: TGCGCCAGCAGCGAGGACAGGGACTATGGCTACACCTTC. This sequence encodes CASSEDRDYGYTF.

V and J are TRBV7-2 and TRBJ1-2, with 7 bases lining up with TRBD1. The ends lost 0 bases at V and 1 base at J; junction bases unmatched: 5. Germline assignment: CDR1 SGHTA and CDR2 FQGNSA. The CDR3 sequence is 16 residues long. CDR3 residues: CASSLASGGVNYGYTF. The CDR3 nucleotides read TGTGCCAGCAGCTTAGCATCAGGGGGAGTTAACTATGGCTACACCTTC.

V usage is TRBV19 and J usage is TRBJ1-5; D unresolved. The CDR3 sequence is 14 residues long. In germline, CDR1 is LNHDA, CDR2 SQIVND (reference sequence). The V and J ends lost 3 bases and 7 bases respectively, with 13 bases between them. The CDR3 sequence: CASSMDYEGQPQHF. As DNA, the CDR3 is TGTGCCAGTAGTATGGACTACGAGGGACAGCCCCAGCATTTT.

The chain employs TRBV4-1 and TRBJ2-7; no definite D call. The CDR3 length is 16 residues. The germline CDR1 and CDR2 sequences are MGHRA and YSYEKL. V was cut by 0 bases and J by 5 bases, with 17 bases left in between. For the CDR3, the DNA is TGCGCCAGCAGCCAAGATAGTGGCATGACAACGGACGAGCAGTACTTC. Its protein is CASSQDSGMTTDEQYF.

The rearrangement uses TRBV29-1 and TRBJ1-5; possibly TRBD1 for D (5 bases). Germline CDR1 reads SQVTM; CDR2 reads ANQGSEA. The V gene lost 1 base and the J gene lost 5 bases, with 9 bases spanning the gap. This CDR3 spans 13 amino acids. CDR3 nucleotide sequence: TGCAGCGTTGAAGCGGGGGTAGATCAGCCCCAGCATTTT. This sequence encodes CSVEAGVDQPQHF.

V is TRBV7-2 and J is TRBJ2-7; the D gene could be TRBD1 or TRBD2 (7 bases each). The length of the CDR3 is 15 residues. Germline V CDR1 and CDR2: SGHTA, FQGNSA. Trimming shortened V by 5 bases and J by 2 bases, and 16 bases separated the two germline ends. The chain's CDR3 is CASSHPGGGTYEQYF. CDR3 sequence (DNA): TGTGCCAGCAGCCACCCAGGGGGGGGAACCTACGAGCAGTACTTC.

The chain carries TRBV4-3 and TRBJ1-1; D is ambiguous. Trimming took off 1 base at V and 1 base at J, with 7 bases between the two ends. Per germline, CDR1 LGHNA and CDR2 YSLEER. CDR3 length: 14 amino acids. CDR3 coding DNA: TGCGCCAGCAGCCAAGTGGGTACGAACACTGAAGCTTTCTTT. Translation gives CASSQVGTNTEAFF.

This clone was counted between two and nine times. The CDR3 sequence: CASSSGGVRETQYF. The CDR3 bases are TGTGCCAGCAGTTCGGGGGGAGTCCGGGAGACCCAGTACTTC. The gene calls are TRBV6-5 and TRBJ2-5; 7 bases are shared with TRBD2. J gave up 5 bases and V 4 bases, and 7 bases lay outside the gene matches. The CDR3 covers 14 residues. Germline CDR1 and CDR2: MNHEY and SVGAGI.

The chain employs TRBV19 and TRBJ1-1; D gene unclear. CDR1 LNHDA and CDR2 SQIVND come from the germline V gene (reference sequence). This CDR3 contains 14 residues. The V and J ends lost 2 bases and 4 bases respectively, with 11 bases between them. CDR3 DNA: TGTGCCAGTAGTATACCTCACGGGAGCACTGAAGCTTTCTTT. Encoded protein: CASSIPHGSTEAFF.

The rearrangement uses TRBV7-2 and TRBJ2-1, with 9 bases that match TRBD1. V gave up 5 bases and J gave up 4 bases; unmatched junction bases: 6. Germline V lookup: CDR1 SGHTA, CDR2 FQGNSA. The CDR3 extends over 15 amino acids. CDR3 amino acids: CASSPTGTGYNEQFF. For the CDR3, the DNA is TGTGCCAGCAGCCCCACCGGGACAGGGTACAATGAGCAGTTCTTC.

This clone was observed a handful of times. V is TRBV4-2 and J is TRBJ1-2, with 7 bases that match TRBD1. The CDR3 runs 16 residues. Per germline, CDR1 LGHNA and CDR2 YNFKEQ. The J segment lost 6 bases and the V segment lost 1 base, leaving 11 bases of the junction unmatched. Here the CDR3 DNA reads TGTGCCAGCAGCCAAGGACAGGGAAGAGACTTAGATGGCTACACCTTC. Its protein product is CASSQGQGRDLDGYTF.

V usage is TRBV19 and J usage is TRBJ2-3; 8 bases line up with TRBD2. The CDR3 has 16 residues. The germline gives CDR1 LNHDA, CDR2 SQIVND (reference sequence). V shed 3 bases and J 0 bases; nucleotides not matched to a gene: 5. The CDR3 protein is CASSMVGGDSTDTQYF. In nucleotides, the CDR3 is TGTGCCAGTAGTATGGTCGGGGGGGACAGCACAGATACGCAGTATTTT.

The V gene is TRBV7-2, the J gene TRBJ1-6; D remains ambiguous. The CDR3 covers 13 residues. Germline V gene lookup returns CDR1 SGHTA and CDR2 FQGNSA. Trimming removed 1 base at V and 10 bases at J, with 8 bases between. The CDR3 region is CASSLGGGSPLHF. Here the CDR3 DNA reads TGTGCCAGCAGCTTAGGGGGTGGGTCACCCCTCCACTTT.

This clone was counted a single time. At one end, the junction sequence differs from germline, possibly due to a read error. The rearrangement uses TRBV12-5 and TRBJ1-5; maybe TRBD1 (6 bases). Germline CDR1 and CDR2: LGHNT and FRNRAP. This CDR3 comprises 15 residues. The CDR3 sequence is CASGLGEGGRQPQHF. CDR3 nucleotide sequence: TGTGCTAGTGGGTTGGGGGAAGGGGGGCGACAGCCCCAGCATTTT.

The V gene is TRBV19, the J gene TRBJ2-3, with 8 bases fitting TRBD2. With V trimmed by 6 bases and J by 0 bases, 11 bases remained unmatched. The CDR3 is 17 amino acids. Germline V gives CDR1 LNHDA, CDR2 SQIVND (reference sequence). The CDR3, as DNA: TGTGCCAGTAGATCCCTAGCGGGTATTACTAGCACAGATACGCAGTATTTT. Its translation is CASRSLAGITSTDTQYF.